The 2 T cell receptor beta chains below come from one sample, sequenced in a study of T-cell memory formation after mild COVID-19. In TCRdb, the 5' RACE reads were re-called with MiXCR into one record per CDR3 protein. The sample contains around 300,000 distinct CDR3 sequences, roughly an eighth of which appear only once. The sample consisted of PBMCs or a T cell subset sorted from them (not recorded which). Receptors originate from a man younger than 35 who had mild COVID-19 (a few samples of this study predate the infection). Cell type and time point are not known.

This rearrangement joins TRBV12-3 or TRBV12-4 to TRBJ1-5; D is unresolved. CDR3 length: 14 residues. Trimming took off 4 bases at V and 4 bases at J, with 11 bases between the two ends. This CDR3 reads CASSSHSGNQPQHF. The CDR3 DNA is TGTGCCAGCAGTTCTCACAGCGGGAATCAGCCCCAGCATTTT.

The genes are TRBV30 and TRBJ2-7; 7 bases line up with TRBD1. Germline-derived CDR1 and CDR2 are GTSNPN and SVGIG (reference sequence). This CDR3 is 14 amino acids long. V trimming: 7 bases; J trimming: 6 bases; junction bases outside the gene matches: 15. CDR3 sequence: CASFAGQVASEQYF. The CDR3 nucleotides are TGTGCCTCCTTTGCTGGACAGGTAGCAAGCGAGCAGTACTTC. Full variable domain (outside the CDR3, taken from reference TRBV30 and TRBJ2-7): SQTIHQWPATLVQPVGSPLSLECTVEGTSNPNLYWYRQAAGRGLQLLFYSVGIGQISSEVPQNLSASRPQDRQFILSSKKLLLSDSGFYLCASFAGQVASEQYFGPGTRLTVT.